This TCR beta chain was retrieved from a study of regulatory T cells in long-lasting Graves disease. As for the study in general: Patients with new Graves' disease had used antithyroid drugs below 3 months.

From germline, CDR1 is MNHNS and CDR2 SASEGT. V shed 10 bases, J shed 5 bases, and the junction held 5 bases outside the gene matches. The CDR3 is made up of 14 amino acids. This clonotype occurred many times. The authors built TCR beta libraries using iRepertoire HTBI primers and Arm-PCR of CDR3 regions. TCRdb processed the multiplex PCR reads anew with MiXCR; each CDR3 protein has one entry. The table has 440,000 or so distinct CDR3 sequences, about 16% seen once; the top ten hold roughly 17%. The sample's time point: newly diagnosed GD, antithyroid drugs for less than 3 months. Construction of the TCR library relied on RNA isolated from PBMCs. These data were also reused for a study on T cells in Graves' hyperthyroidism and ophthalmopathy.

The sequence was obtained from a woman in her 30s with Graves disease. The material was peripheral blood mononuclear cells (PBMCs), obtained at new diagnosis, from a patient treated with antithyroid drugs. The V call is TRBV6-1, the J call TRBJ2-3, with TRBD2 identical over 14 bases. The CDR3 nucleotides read TGTGCCACCGGGACTAGCGGGAGAGGAGATACGCAGTATTTT. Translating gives CATGTSGRGDTQYF.